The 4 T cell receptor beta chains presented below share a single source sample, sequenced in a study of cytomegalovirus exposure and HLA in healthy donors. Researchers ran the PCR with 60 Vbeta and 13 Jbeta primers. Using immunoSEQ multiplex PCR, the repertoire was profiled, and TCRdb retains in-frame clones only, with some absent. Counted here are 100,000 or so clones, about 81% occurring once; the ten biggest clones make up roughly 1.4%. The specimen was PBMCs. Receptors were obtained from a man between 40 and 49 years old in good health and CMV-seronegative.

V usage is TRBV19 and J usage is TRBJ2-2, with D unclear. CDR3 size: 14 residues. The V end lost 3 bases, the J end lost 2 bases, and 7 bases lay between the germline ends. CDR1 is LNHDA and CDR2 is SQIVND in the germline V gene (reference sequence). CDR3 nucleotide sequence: TGTGCCAGTAGTATCCAGGAAAACACCGGGGAGCTGTTTTTT. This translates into CASSIQENTGELFF.

For the CDR3, the DNA is TGTGCCAGCAGCGCGCGGGGTAGCGGGGTGGGCGGGGAGACCCAGTACTTC. Protein product: CASSARGSGVGGETQYF. This rearrangement joins TRBV9 to TRBJ2-5; 8 bases agree with TRBD2. The V and J ends lost 3 bases and 5 bases, in that order; junction bases with no gene match: 15. The CDR3 totals 17 residues. The germline V gene has CDR1 SGDLS and CDR2 YYNGEE. The variable domain in full, completed from reference TRBV9 and TRBJ2-5, reads DSGVTQTPKHLITATGQRVTLRCSPRSGDLSVYWYQQSLDQGLQFLIQYYNGEERAKGNILERFSAQQFPDLHSELNLSSLELGDSALYFCASSARGSGVGGETQYFGPGTRLLVL.

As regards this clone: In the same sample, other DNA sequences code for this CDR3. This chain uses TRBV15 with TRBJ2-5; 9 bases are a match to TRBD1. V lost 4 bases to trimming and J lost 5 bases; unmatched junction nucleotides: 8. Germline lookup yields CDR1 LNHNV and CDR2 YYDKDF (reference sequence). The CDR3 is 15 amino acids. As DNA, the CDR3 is TGTGCCACCAGCACCCCAACAGGGGGCAGCGAGACCCAGTACTTC. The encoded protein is CATSTPTGGSETQYF.

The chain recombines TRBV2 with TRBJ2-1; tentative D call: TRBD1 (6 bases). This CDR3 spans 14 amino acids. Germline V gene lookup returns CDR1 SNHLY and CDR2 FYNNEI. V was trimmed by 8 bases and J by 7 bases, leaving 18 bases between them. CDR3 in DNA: TGTGCCAGCGCCCCCGGACAGATTCGGAATGAGCAGTTCTTC. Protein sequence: CASAPGQIRNEQFF.